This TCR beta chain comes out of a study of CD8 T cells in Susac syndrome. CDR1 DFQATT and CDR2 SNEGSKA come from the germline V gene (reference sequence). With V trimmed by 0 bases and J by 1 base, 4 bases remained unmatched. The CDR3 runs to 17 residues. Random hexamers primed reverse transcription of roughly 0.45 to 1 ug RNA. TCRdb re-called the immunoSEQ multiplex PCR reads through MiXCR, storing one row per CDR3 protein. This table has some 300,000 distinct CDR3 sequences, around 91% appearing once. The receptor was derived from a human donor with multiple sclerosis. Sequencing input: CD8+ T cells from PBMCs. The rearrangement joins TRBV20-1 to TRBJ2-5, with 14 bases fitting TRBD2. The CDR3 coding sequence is TGCAGTGCTAGAGATCGACTAGCGGGAGGGTTCCAAGAGACCCAGTACTTC. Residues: CSARDRLAGGFQETQYF.